Below are 26 T cell receptor beta chains sequenced from a single sample in a study of shared clonotypes between healthy human individuals. Only in-frame clones appear in the TCRdb table, and some are missing; sequencing was by immunoSEQ multiplex PCR. This table holds millions of clones, about 95% found once. The sequenced sample was naive CD4+ T cells sorted from blood. This sample's subset: CD45RA+ positively selected. These receptors were obtained from a young man in good health.

This chain links TRBV6-5 with TRBJ2-5; 11 nucleotides align to TRBD2. The V and J ends lost 6 bases and 14 bases, in that order; junction bases with no gene match: 17. The CDR3 has 15 residues. Germline loops: CDR1 MNHEY, CDR2 SVGAGI. The CDR3 spells CASSPLAGVPTLKYF. Written as DNA, the CDR3 is TGTGCCAGCAGCCCACTAGCGGGAGTCCCCACACTCAAATACTTC.

In regard to this clone: At the DNA level, this CDR3 is encoded by other sequences in the same sample as well. The chain has TRBV7-9 and TRBJ2-1; D is unclear. Germline CDR1 SEHNR, CDR2 FQNEAQ (reference sequence). This CDR3 comprises 13 residues. V lost 5 bases and J lost 0, with 5 bases in between. The CDR3, as DNA: TGTGCCAGCAGCCCAACCTCCTACAATGAGCAGTTCTTC. Translating it yields CASSPTSYNEQFF. Supplemented by reference TRBV7-9 and TRBJ2-1, the full variable domain reads DTGVSQNPRHKITKRGQNVTFRCDPISEHNRLYWYRQTLGQGPEFLTYFQNEAQLEKSRLLSDRFSAERPKGSFSTLEIQRTEQGDSAMYLCASSPTSYNEQFFGPGTRLTVL.

The chain links TRBV29-1 to TRBJ2-5, with TRBD1 identical over 8 bases. Trimming removed 3 bases from V and 2 bases from J; junction bases left unmatched: 2. Germline CDR1 reads SQVTM; CDR2 reads ANQGSEA. There are 13 residues in the CDR3. The DNA for the CDR3 is TGCAGCGTTGACAGGGGGCGACAAGAGACCCAGTACTTC. This translates into CSVDRGRQETQYF.

This rearrangement joins TRBV19 to TRBJ2-2, with no clear D. This CDR3 comprises 15 residues. CDR1 is LNHDA, CDR2 SQIVND, per germline (reference sequence). V lost 6 bases, J lost 2 bases, and 13 bases lay in between. The CDR3 protein is CASSRPYHNTGELFF. The CDR3 bases are TGTGCCAGTAGCAGGCCTTACCATAACACCGGGGAGCTGTTTTTT.

The genes are TRBV6-1 and TRBJ2-1; 9 bases are a match to TRBD2. The J segment lost 4 bases and the V segment lost 7 bases, leaving 5 bases of the junction unmatched. The CDR3 loop spans 14 amino acids. The germline gives CDR1 MNHNS, CDR2 SASEGT. DNA of the CDR3: TGTGCCAGCACCGCGCTAGCGGGGTACAATGAGCAGTTCTTC. As protein: CASTALAGYNEQFF.

This chain joins TRBV11-2 and TRBJ1-1; D is unclear. This CDR3 spans 13 amino acids. CDR1 is SGHAT and CDR2 is FQNNGV in the germline V gene. Trimming left V 3 bases short and J 0 bases short, with 5 bases between. CDR3 DNA: TGTGCCAGCAGCTTTGAATTGAACACTGAAGCTTTCTTT. Its translation: CASSFELNTEAFF.

V usage is TRBV6-5 and J usage is TRBJ2-3; 7 bases match TRBD2. The ends lost 2 bases at V and 4 bases at J; junction bases unmatched: 6. In germline, CDR1 is MNHEY, CDR2 SVGAGI. This CDR3 spans 15 amino acids. The CDR3 sequence: CASSYIGGRADTQYF. As DNA, the CDR3 is TGTGCCAGCAGTTACATCGGGGGGAGGGCAGATACGCAGTATTTT.

The chain carries TRBV7-2 and TRBJ2-3; D gene uncertain. Trimming left V 5 bases short and J 4 bases short, with 7 bases between. The germline V gene encodes CDR1 SGHTA and CDR2 FQGNSA. The CDR3 is 12 amino acids. The CDR3 is CASSLYADTQYF. The CDR3 DNA reads as TGTGCCAGCAGCCTTTATGCAGATACGCAGTATTTT.

The V gene is TRBV18, the J gene TRBJ2-2; D may be TRBD1 (6 bases). The germline V gene encodes CDR1 KGHSH and CDR2 LQKENI. This CDR3 comprises 15 residues. The germline V and J ends were trimmed by 3 bases and 6 bases, with 14 bases remaining between them. This CDR3 is CASSPETGGPGELFF. CDR3 in DNA: TGTGCCAGCTCACCCGAGACAGGAGGCCCCGGGGAGCTGTTTTTT.

The chain recombines TRBV7-2 with TRBJ2-7; the match to TRBD1 covers 12 bases. The germline gives CDR1 SGHTA, CDR2 FQGNSA. The CDR3 has 17 amino acids. J was trimmed by 3 bases and V by 5 bases; bases with no gene match: 11. CDR3 bases: TGTGCCAGCAGCCGGCTAGGGACAGGGGGCGACAACTACGAGCAGTACTTC. This codes for CASSRLGTGGDNYEQYF.

The chain combines TRBV25-1 with TRBJ2-7; D ambiguous. The CDR3 spans 11 residues. CDR1 MGHDK and CDR2 SYGVNS come from the germline V gene. Trimming stripped 7 bases from V and 4 bases from J, with 8 bases between. CDR3 region: CASTRGYEQYF. DNA for the CDR3: TGTGCCAGCACAAGAGGTTACGAGCAGTACTTC.

Worth noting for this clone: A junction boundary mismatches the germline segment, possibly from a read error. The V gene is TRBV6-1, the J gene TRBJ2-1; D might be TRBD1 (6 bases). CDR1 and CDR2 from the germline V gene are MNHNS and SASEGT. The CDR3 consists of 14 residues. The CDR3 is CASSEAHRANEQFF. In DNA form, the CDR3 reads TGTGCCAGCAGCGAAGCCCACAGGGCCAATGAGCAGTTCTTC.

The V call is TRBV5-8, the J call TRBJ2-7, with TRBD1 identical over 9 bases. Germline V gene data show CDR1 as SGHTS and CDR2 as YDEGEE. The CDR3 sequence is 14 residues long. Unmatched junction bases numbered 8, after V lost 4 bases and J lost 6 bases. CDR3 coding DNA: TGTGCCAGCAGCGTACTGCGGACAGGGGCCGAGCAGTACTTC. Amino acids: CASSVLRTGAEQYF.

V gene TRBV28 combines with J gene TRBJ1-6; tentatively, D is TRBD1 (5 bases). The V end lost 7 bases, the J end lost 10 bases, and 17 bases lay between the germline ends. CDR3 length equals 14 residues. Germline CDR1 is MDHEN and CDR2 is SYDVKM. The CDR3 DNA reads as TGTGCCAGCACCTCTCGGCCCGCAGGGTCACCCCTCCACTTT. This encodes CASTSRPAGSPLHF.

The chain links TRBV28 to TRBJ1-4; D is unresolved. This CDR3 comprises 13 residues. The V and J ends lost 7 bases and 13 bases respectively, with 19 bases between them. Germline V gene data show CDR1 as MDHEN and CDR2 as SYDVKM. CDR3 nucleotides: TGTGCCAGCACCCGAGAGGGCCCGGTGGCACTGTTTTTT. Protein product: CASTREGPVALFF.

CDR3 sequence: CASSRAGLGGYTF. The CDR3 DNA is TGTGCCAGCTCACGGGCGGGCCTCGGTGGCTACACCTTC. This chain uses TRBV18 with TRBJ1-2, with D unclear. The germline V and J ends were trimmed by 4 bases and 7 bases, with 13 bases remaining between them. Per germline, CDR1 KGHSH and CDR2 LQKENI. The CDR3 has 13 residues.

J is TRBJ1-5 and V is TRBV28, with D perhaps TRBD1 (6 bases). The CDR3 covers 17 residues. V gave up 6 bases and J gave up 6 bases, with 24 bases separating them. Germline CDR1 and CDR2: MDHEN and SYDVKM. The CDR3: CASSSPQGRPFGQPQHF. For the CDR3, the DNA is TGTGCCAGCAGCTCTCCTCAGGGGCGACCTTTCGGTCAGCCCCAGCATTTT.

This clone was detected once. V usage is TRBV10-3 and J usage is TRBJ2-3; TRBD1 aligns across 8 bases. The germline CDR1 and CDR2 sequences are ENHRY and SYGVKD. With 6 bases clipped from V and 6 bases from J, the junction kept 5 bases outside the gene matches. The CDR3 runs 13 residues. CDR3 bases: TGTGCCATCAGCGGGACAGGTCATGATACGCAGTATTTT. The encoded protein is CAISGTGHDTQYF.

The chain joins TRBV6-6 to TRBJ2-7; TRBD1 matches 8 bases. Trimming cost V 4 bases and J 5 bases; bases outside gene matches: 13. From germline, CDR1 is MNHNY and CDR2 SVGAGI (reference sequence). The length of the CDR3 is 16 residues. CDR3 loop: CASSSFAHGQGHEQYF. The CDR3 nucleotides read TGTGCCAGCAGTTCCTTCGCCCACGGACAGGGCCACGAGCAGTACTTC.

The chain has TRBV2 and TRBJ2-1, with D possibly being TRBD1 (6 bases). CDR1 is SNHLY and CDR2 is FYNNEI in the germline V gene. CDR3 length: 15 residues. V lost 2 bases to trimming and J lost 4 bases, with 12 bases between them. CDR3 DNA sequence: TGTGCCAGCAGTGAAAAGACAGGAACATACAATGAGCAGTTCTTC. Translating it yields CASSEKTGTYNEQFF.

In regard to this clone: The same CDR3 also results from other DNA sequences found in this sample. The chain couples TRBV14 to TRBJ2-5; D gene unclear. The CDR3 runs to 12 residues. V was trimmed by 1 base and J by 5 bases, leaving 5 bases between them. In germline, CDR1 is SGHDN, CDR2 FVKESK. CDR3 bases: TGTGCCAGCAGCCAAGTCGGGGAGACCCAGTACTTC. Its protein is CASSQVGETQYF.

J is TRBJ1-6 and V is TRBV12-5; no definite D call. The CDR3 has 10 residues. CDR1 is LGHNT and CDR2 is FRNRAP in the germline V gene. V lost 6 bases and J lost 16, with 10 bases in between. Here the CDR3 DNA reads TGTGCTAGTGGGGACCCTGTTCTCCACTTT. The encoded protein is CASGDPVLHF.

In DNA form, the CDR3 reads TGCGCCAGCAGTGTAAGGAGACAGGGGGCCTACGAGCAGTACTTC. This sequence encodes CASSVRRQGAYEQYF. The J gene is TRBJ2-7, the V gene TRBV10-2, with TRBD1 matching over 9 bases. Germline CDR1 and CDR2: WSHSY and SAAADI. The V segment lost 4 bases and the J segment 2 bases; nucleotides outside the gene matches: 6. This CDR3 has 15 residues.

The rearrangement links TRBV30 to TRBJ2-7; D gene ambiguous. The V and J ends lost 2 bases and 5 bases respectively, with 7 bases between them. The CDR3 loop spans 11 amino acids. Germline CDR1 reads GTSNPN; CDR2 reads SVGIG (reference sequence). The CDR3 loop is CAWSLLDEQYF. The CDR3 region has the DNA TGTGCCTGGAGTCTTTTGGACGAGCAGTACTTC.

This chain uses TRBV14 with TRBJ2-7; 8 bases match TRBD2. The ends lost 5 bases at V and 2 bases at J; junction bases unmatched: 14. CDR1 is SGHDN and CDR2 is FVKESK in the germline V gene. This CDR3 is built from 17 residues. The CDR3 bases are TGTGCCAGCAGCTCGCTACGAAGGCGGGAGGTTCCCTACGAGCAGTACTTC. Translating gives CASSSLRRREVPYEQYF.

The V gene is TRBV7-8, the J gene TRBJ1-1; no clear D gene. The CDR3 has 15 residues. CDR1 is SGHVS, CDR2 FQNEAQ, per germline. The ends were cut back, 1 base at V and 2 bases at J, with 11 bases in the middle. CDR3 coding DNA: TGTGCCAGCAGCTTAGTGGTGGGCCTTAACACTGAAGCTTTCTTT. This encodes CASSLVVGLNTEAFF.